These T cell receptor beta chains were read from a single sample in a study of tumor-infiltrating lymphocytes in localized non-small cell lung cancer. Assay: immunoSEQ multiplex PCR; the TCRdb copy retains only in-frame clones and omits some. The top ten clones hold 6% to 9% of a sample with 12,000 or so clones, around 84% of them seen once. The sequenced sample was lung tumor tissue. The receptors come from a human donor with non-small cell lung cancer. The CDR3 runs from the conserved cysteine through the conserved F or W. D genes are given only for firm matches. For some rows the clone size is stated as once, few or many, or as a class when expanded; others skip it.

clone_size	v_call	j_call	d_call	cdr3_nt	cdr3_aa
NA	TRBV6-5	TRBJ2-5	NA	TGTGCCAGCAGTTCTTTGGGTGTGGGTCAAGAGACCCAGTACTTC	CASSSLGVGQETQYF
once	TRBV2	TRBJ1-1	NA	TGTGCCAGCAACGGGGGCTTATCGGCTTTCTTT	CASNGGLSAFF
NA	TRBV7-3	TRBJ1-5	NA	TGTGCCAGCAGCGCAGGGGTGAATCAGCCCCAGCATTTT	CASSAGVNQPQHF
NA	TRBV2	TRBJ2-1	NA	TGTGCCAGCAGTGTGGGACCTGTGAGCTCCTACAATGAGCAGTTCTTC	CASSVGPVSSYNEQFF
NA	TRBV5-1	TRBJ2-7	NA	TGCGCCAGCAGCCGAGCCGGGCCGAACGACGAGCAGTACTTC	CASSRAGPNDEQYF
NA	TRBV6-1	TRBJ1-5	NA	TGTGCCAGCAGTGAGTCGGGGGGACCCAATCAGCCCCAGCATTTT	CASSESGGPNQPQHF
NA	TRBV2	TRBJ2-7	TRBD2	TGTGCCAGCAGTCTTAGCGGGGTTAAAAACGAGCAGTACTTC	CASSLSGVKNEQYF
NA	TRBV19	TRBJ2-6	NA	TGTGCCAGTAGTAGCTCGGCTTCTGGGGCCAACGTCCTGACTTTC	CASSSSASGANVLTF
NA	TRBV7-9	TRBJ2-1	NA	TGTGCCAGCAGTCGAAGCGGGGACAGATACGGCTCCTACAATGAGCAGTTCTTC	CASSRSGDRYGSYNEQFF
NA	TRBV7-9	TRBJ1-1	NA	TGTGCCAGCAGCGTACCGCAGAACACTGAAGCTTTCTTT	CASSVPQNTEAFF
NA	TRBV30	TRBJ2-7	TRBD1	TGTGCCTGGAGCAGAACAGGGGGGTCCTACGAGCAGTACTTC	CAWSRTGGSYEQYF
NA	TRBV19	TRBJ2-3	TRBD2	TGTGCCAGTAGTACCACGGGACTAACGATCACAGATACGCAGTATTTT	CASSTTGLTITDTQYF
NA	TRBV27	TRBJ2-7	TRBD1	TGTGCCAGCAGCGACAGGGCCCGCTCCTACGAGCAGTACTTC	CASSDRARSYEQYF
NA	TRBV10-3	TRBJ1-5	NA	TGTGCCATCACAGGGGACGGCAGCCAGCCCCAGCATTTT	CAITGDGSQPQHF
NA	TRBV5-1	TRBJ2-3	NA	TGCGCCAGCAGCTGGGTGGGAGTTAGCACAGATACGCAGTATTTT	CASSWVGVSTDTQYF